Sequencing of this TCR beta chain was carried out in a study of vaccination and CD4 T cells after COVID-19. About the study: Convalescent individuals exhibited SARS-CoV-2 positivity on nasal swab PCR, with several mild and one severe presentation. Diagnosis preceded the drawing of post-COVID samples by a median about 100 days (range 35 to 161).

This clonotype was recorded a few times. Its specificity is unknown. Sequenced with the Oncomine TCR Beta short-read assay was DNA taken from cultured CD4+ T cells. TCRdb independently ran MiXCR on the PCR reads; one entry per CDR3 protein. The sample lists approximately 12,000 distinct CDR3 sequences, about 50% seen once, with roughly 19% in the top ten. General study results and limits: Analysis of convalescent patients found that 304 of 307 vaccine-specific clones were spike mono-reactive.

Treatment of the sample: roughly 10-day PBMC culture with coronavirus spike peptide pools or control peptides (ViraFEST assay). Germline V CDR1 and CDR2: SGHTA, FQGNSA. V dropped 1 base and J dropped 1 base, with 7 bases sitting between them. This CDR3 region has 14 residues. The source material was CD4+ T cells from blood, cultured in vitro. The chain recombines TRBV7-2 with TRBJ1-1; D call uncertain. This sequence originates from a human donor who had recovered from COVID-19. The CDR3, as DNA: TGTGCCAGCAGCTTAGTAGCCGCGAACACTGAAGCTTTCTTT. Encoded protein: CASSLVAANTEAFF. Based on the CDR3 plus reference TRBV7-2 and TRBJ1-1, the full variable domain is GAGVSQSPSNKVTEKGKDVELRCDPISGHTALYWYRQSLGQGLEFLIYFQGNSAPDKSGLPSDRFSAERTGGSVSTLTIQRTQQEDSAVYLCASSLVAANTEAFFGQGTRLTVV.